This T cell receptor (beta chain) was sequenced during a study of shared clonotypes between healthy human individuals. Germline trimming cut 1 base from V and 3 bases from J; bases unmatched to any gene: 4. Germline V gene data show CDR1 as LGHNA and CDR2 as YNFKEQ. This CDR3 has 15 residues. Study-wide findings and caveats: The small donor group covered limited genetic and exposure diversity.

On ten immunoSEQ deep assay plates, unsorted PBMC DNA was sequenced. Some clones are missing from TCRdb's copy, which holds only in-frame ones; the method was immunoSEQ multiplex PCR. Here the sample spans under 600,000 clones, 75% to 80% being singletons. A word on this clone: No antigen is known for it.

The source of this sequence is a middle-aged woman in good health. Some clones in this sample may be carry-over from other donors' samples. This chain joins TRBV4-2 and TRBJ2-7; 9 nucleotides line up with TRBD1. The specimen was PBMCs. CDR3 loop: CASSQGPGQGYEQYF. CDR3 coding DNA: TGTGCCAGCAGCCAAGGTCCGGGACAGGGCTACGAGCAGTACTTC.